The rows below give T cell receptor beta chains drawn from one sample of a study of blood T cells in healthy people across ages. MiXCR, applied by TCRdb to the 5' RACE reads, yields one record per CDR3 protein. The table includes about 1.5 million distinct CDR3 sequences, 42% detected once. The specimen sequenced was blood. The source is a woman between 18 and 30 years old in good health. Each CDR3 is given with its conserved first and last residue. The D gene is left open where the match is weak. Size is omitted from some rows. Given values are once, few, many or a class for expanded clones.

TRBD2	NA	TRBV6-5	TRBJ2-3	CASSYSRIAGRRTDTQYF	TGTGCCAGCAGTTACTCGCGGATAGCGGGGCGTCGCACAGATACGCAGTATTTT
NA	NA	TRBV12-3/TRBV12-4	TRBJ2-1	CASSLALTGGTYNEQFF	TGTGCCAGCAGTTTAGCGTTGACCGGAGGGACCTACAATGAGCAGTTCTTC
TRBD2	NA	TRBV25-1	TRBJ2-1	CASSEYLRGGYNEQFF	TGTGCCAGCAGTGAATATTTGCGGGGGGGATACAATGAGCAGTTCTTC
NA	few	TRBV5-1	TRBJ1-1	CASSESTVNTEAFF	TGCGCCAGCAGCGAATCGACGGTGAACACTGAAGCTTTCTTT
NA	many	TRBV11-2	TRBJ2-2	CASSRQASYTGELFF	TGTGCCAGCAGTCGACAGGCCAGCTACACCGGGGAGCTGTTTTTT
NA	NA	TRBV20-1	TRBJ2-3	CSASRGAASTDTQYF	TGCAGTGCTAGCCGAGGAGCGGCTAGCACAGATACGCAGTATTTT
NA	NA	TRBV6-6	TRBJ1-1	CASSYSGIRTEAFF	TGTGCCAGCAGTTACTCGGGGATTCGGACTGAAGCTTTCTTT
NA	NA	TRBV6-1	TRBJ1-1	CASSEYSNTEAFF	TGTGCCAGCAGTGAATATAGTAACACTGAAGCTTTCTTT
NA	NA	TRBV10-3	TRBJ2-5	CAHNEGVAETQYF	TGTGCCCACAACGAGGGGGTGGCGGAGACCCAGTACTTC
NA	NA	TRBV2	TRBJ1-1	CASRPYGNTEAFF	TGTGCCAGCAGACCCTACGGGAACACTGAAGCTTTCTTT
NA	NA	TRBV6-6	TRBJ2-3	CASESKGRITDTQYF	TGTGCCAGCGAATCCAAGGGCAGAATCACAGATACGCAGTATTTT
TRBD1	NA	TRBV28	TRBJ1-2	CASTQGAISGYTF	TGTGCCAGCACCCAGGGGGCGATTTCTGGCTACACCTTC
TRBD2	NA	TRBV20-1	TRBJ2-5	CSARDNGLAGGYETQYF	TGCAGTGCTAGAGACAACGGACTAGCGGGAGGATATGAGACCCAGTACTTC
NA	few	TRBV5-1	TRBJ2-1	CASSLVVGERGFPYNEQFF	TGCGCCAGCAGCTTGGTTGTGGGAGAACGGGGATTTCCTTACAATGAGCAGTTCTTC
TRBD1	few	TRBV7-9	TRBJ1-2	CASSLAGSRDRAGYTF	TGTGCCAGCAGCTTAGCGGGGAGCCGGGACAGGGCTGGCTACACCTTC
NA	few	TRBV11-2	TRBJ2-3	CASSLIGTQYF	TGTGCCAGCAGCTTAATAGGCACGCAGTATTTT
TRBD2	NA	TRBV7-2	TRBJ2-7	CASSLDLAGWSYEQYF	TGTGCCAGCAGCTTAGACCTAGCGGGATGGTCCTACGAGCAGTACTTC
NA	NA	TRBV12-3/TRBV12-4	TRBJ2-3	CASSRRQGTSTDTQYF	TGTGCCAGCAGCCGACGCCAGGGGACTAGCACAGATACGCAGTATTTT
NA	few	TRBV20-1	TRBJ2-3	CSARELNTQYF	TGCAGTGCTAGAGAGCTCAATACGCAGTATTTT
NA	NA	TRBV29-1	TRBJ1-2	CGAGGGYRKSGYTF	TGCGGCGCGGGGGGAGGGTATCGGAAAAGCGGCTACACCTTC
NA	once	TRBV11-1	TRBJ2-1	CASSLTDPYNEQFF	TGCGCCAGCAGCTTAACCGACCCCTACAATGAGCAGTTCTTC